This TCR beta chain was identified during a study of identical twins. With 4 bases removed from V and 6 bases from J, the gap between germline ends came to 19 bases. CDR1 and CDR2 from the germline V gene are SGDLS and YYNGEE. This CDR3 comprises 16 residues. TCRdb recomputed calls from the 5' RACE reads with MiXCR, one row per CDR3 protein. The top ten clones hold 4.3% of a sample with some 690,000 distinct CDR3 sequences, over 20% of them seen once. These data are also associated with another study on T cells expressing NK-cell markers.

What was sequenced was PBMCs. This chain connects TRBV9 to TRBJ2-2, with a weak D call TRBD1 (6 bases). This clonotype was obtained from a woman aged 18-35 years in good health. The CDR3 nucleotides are TGTGCCAGCAGCCCCCATCAACCGACAGGAGCCGGGGAGCTGTTTTTT. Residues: CASSPHQPTGAGELFF. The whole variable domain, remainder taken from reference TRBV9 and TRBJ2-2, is DSGVTQTPKHLITATGQRVTLRCSPRSGDLSVYWYQQSLDQGLQFLIQYYNGEERAKGNILERFSAQQFPDLHSELNLSSLELGDSALYFCASSPHQPTGAGELFFGEGSRLTVL.